This T cell receptor (beta chain) was found in a study of T cells in Graves' hyperthyroidism and ophthalmopathy. Amplification of TCR beta CDR3 regions used RNA as the template. The study used the HTBI primer set for a first-round RT-PCR of the TCR CDR3. One entry per CDR3 protein results from TCRdb running MiXCR on the multiplex PCR reads. The sample has approximately 220,000 distinct CDR3 sequences, about a sixth seen once. This clonotype has a count of ten or more. The CDR3 runs 15 residues. The V end was cut by 3 bases, the J end by 4 bases, with 15 bases between. Germline V gives CDR1 MDHEN, CDR2 SYDVKM.

The chain couples TRBV28 to TRBJ1-2, with a tentative D call TRBD1 (5 bases). The origin of this receptor is a man aged 35-49 years with Graves' hyperthyroidism. The sequenced sample consisted of blood. The CDR3 sequence: CASSLPPPGIYGYTF. As DNA, the CDR3 is TGTGCCAGCAGTTTGCCCCCCCCAGGGATCTATGGCTACACCTTC.